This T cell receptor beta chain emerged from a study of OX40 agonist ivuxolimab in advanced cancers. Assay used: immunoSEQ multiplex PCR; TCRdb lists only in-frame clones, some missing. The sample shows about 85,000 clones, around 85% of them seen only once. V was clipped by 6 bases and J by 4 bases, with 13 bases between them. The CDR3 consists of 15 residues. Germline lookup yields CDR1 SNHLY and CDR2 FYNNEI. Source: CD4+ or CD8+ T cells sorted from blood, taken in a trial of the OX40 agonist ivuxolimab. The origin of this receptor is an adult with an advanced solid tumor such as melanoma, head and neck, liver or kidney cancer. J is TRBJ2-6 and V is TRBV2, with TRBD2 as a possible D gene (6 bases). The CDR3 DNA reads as TGTGCCAGCAGCCGGGGGACGGGGGGGGCCAACGTCCTGACTTTC. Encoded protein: CASSRGTGGANVLTF.